The entry that follows covers one T cell receptor beta chain sequence. J was trimmed by 2 bases and V by 2 bases; bases with no gene match: 5. Germline V gene sequence: CDR1 LNHDA, CDR2 SQIVND (reference sequence). The length of the CDR3 is 15 residues. The sample belongs to a study of blood T cell repertoires in COVID-19. Overall study: The United States, Italy and Spain provided the acute and convalescent COVID-19 samples.

Per the authors' pipeline: For nucleated cells, counts were estimated from reference gene primer amplification. Clones were read by immunoSEQ multiplex PCR, and TCRdb kept only the in-frame ones, dropping some. For V, J and clone size, that table is used; D and trimming come from the DNA. Here the sample spans under 9,500 clones, about 86% being singletons. The source of this sequence is a human donor in a cohort sampled during active COVID-19. Input material: peripheral blood. The chain carries TRBV19 and TRBJ2-7; TRBD2 aligns across 8 bases. The CDR3 region is CASSISAGVPYEQYF. CDR3 in DNA: TGTGCCAGTAGTATATCAGCGGGGGTCCCCTACGAGCAGTACTTC.